This T cell receptor (beta chain) derives from a study of identical twins. TCRdb passed the 5' RACE reads through MiXCR, listing each CDR3 protein once. The table lists about 890,000 distinct CDR3 sequences, roughly an eighth of them singletons, with about 1.5% in the top ten. These data also formed part of another study, on yellow fever vaccine responses in identical twins.

The sequenced sample was PBMCs. This receptor was identified in a woman aged 18-29 years in good health.

The CDR3 coding sequence is TGTGCCATCAGTGACCTTGGGGGGGCTCAAGATACGCAGTATTTT. It specifies CAISDLGGAQDTQYF. V is TRBV10-3 and J is TRBJ2-3; D is perhaps TRBD2 (7 bases). Germline V gene data show CDR1 as ENHRY and CDR2 as SYGVKD. This CDR3 is built from 15 residues. The V gene lost 3 bases and the J gene lost 5 bases, with 15 bases spanning the gap.